One and the same sample provided the 21 T cell receptor beta chains below, sequenced in a study of blood T cell repertoires in COVID-19. Clones were read by immunoSEQ multiplex PCR, and TCRdb kept only the in-frame ones, dropping some. The table records under 200,000 clones, about 76% of them present only once. Sequenced: peripheral blood. The receptors shown here come from a woman in her 40s with COVID-19, enrolled during active disease.

This clone was detected once. The chain has TRBV5-5 and TRBJ2-7, with 9 bases aligning to TRBD1. The CDR3 consists of 16 residues. Germline CDR1 SGHKS, CDR2 YYEKEE (reference sequence). Trimming removed 2 bases from V and 0 bases from J; junction bases left unmatched: 6. The CDR3 nucleotides are TGTGCCAGCAGCTTCTCGGGACAGGGTTTCTCCTACGAGCAGTACTTC. This encodes CASSFSGQGFSYEQYF.

This sequence joins TRBV19 and TRBJ2-3, with TRBD2 identical over 7 bases. Germline trimming cut 8 bases from V and 2 bases from J; bases unmatched to any gene: 13. The germline V gene has CDR1 LNHDA and CDR2 SQIVND (reference sequence). This CDR3 contains 16 residues. The chain's CDR3 is CASAQYGGGYTDTQYF. As DNA, the CDR3 is TGTGCCAGTGCTCAGTACGGCGGGGGATACACAGATACGCAGTATTTT.

The chain is built from TRBV2 and TRBJ2-3; D call uncertain. CDR1 is SNHLY, CDR2 FYNNEI, per germline. Trimming left V 4 bases short and J 4 bases short, with 6 bases between. This CDR3 has 12 amino acids. The CDR3 nucleotides are TGTGCCAGCAGTGGGCAGGCAGATACGCAGTATTTT. It translates to CASSGQADTQYF.

J is TRBJ2-2 and V is TRBV6-5; 10 nucleotides agree with TRBD1. The trim removed 4 bases at V and 5 bases at J, leaving 7 bases unmatched. This CDR3 is built from 16 residues. Germline values: CDR1 MNHEY, CDR2 SVGAGI. CDR3 loop: CASSSPGQGFTGELFF. The CDR3 nucleotides read TGTGCCAGCAGTTCTCCGGGACAGGGGTTTACCGGGGAGCTGTTTTTT.

This chain links TRBV7-2 with TRBJ2-7, with D uncertain. CDR3 length: 13 amino acids. Deletions cut 2 bases from V and 5 bases from J, with 10 bases between. Germline V gene lookup returns CDR1 SGHTA and CDR2 FQGNSA. The CDR3 sequence: CASSLLQFHEQYF. The CDR3 nucleotides are TGTGCCAGCAGCTTATTACAGTTCCACGAGCAGTACTTC. Using reference TRBV7-2 and TRBJ2-7 for the parts outside the CDR3, the full variable domain is GAGVSQSPSNKVTEKGKDVELRCDPISGHTALYWYRQSLGQGLEFLIYFQGNSAPDKSGLPSDRFSAERTGGSVSTLTIQRTQQEDSAVYLCASSLLQFHEQYFGPGTRLTVT.

This clone was detected a few times. The chain couples TRBV27 to TRBJ1-2; TRBD1 agrees at 10 bases. The CDR3 has 13 amino acids. The germline V gene encodes CDR1 MNHEY and CDR2 SMNVEV (reference sequence). Trimming removed 3 bases from V and 8 bases from J; junction bases left unmatched: 3. In DNA form, the CDR3 reads TGTGCCAGCAGTTTCGGACAGGGGGAAGGCTACACCTTC. Its translation: CASSFGQGEGYTF.

The chain joins TRBV5-1 to TRBJ2-7, with 15 nucleotides matching TRBD2. This CDR3 is built from 17 residues. In germline, CDR1 is SGHRS, CDR2 YFSETQ. V gave up 5 bases and J gave up 0 bases; unmatched junction bases: 6. CDR3 nucleotide sequence: TGCGCCAGCAGTTATGGGACTAGCGGGAGGAGCTCCTACGAGCAGTACTTC. Translating gives CASSYGTSGRSSYEQYF.

Concerning this clone: Other DNA sequences in this sample translate to the same CDR3. The CDR3 DNA reads as TGCGCCAGCAGCTTACTAGGTAACTCTGGAAACACCATATATTTT. Residues: CASSLLGNSGNTIYF. V and J are TRBV5-1 and TRBJ1-3; D gene unclear. Per germline, CDR1 SGHRS and CDR2 YFSETQ. Trimming stripped 2 bases from V and 0 bases from J, with 9 bases between. The CDR3 length is 15 residues.

The rearrangement uses TRBV19 and TRBJ1-5; D ambiguous. The germline V and J ends were trimmed by 8 bases and 2 bases, with 16 bases remaining between them. This CDR3 contains 15 residues. The germline V gene has CDR1 LNHDA and CDR2 SQIVND (reference sequence). The CDR3 nucleotides read TGTGCCAGTGCCTCCGCGAGTAGAGGCAATCAGCCCCAGCATTTT. Translation: CASASASRGNQPQHF. Full variable domain (rest looked up from reference TRBV19 and TRBJ1-5): DGGITQSPKYLFRKEGQNVTLSCEQNLNHDAMYWYRQDPGQGLRLIYYSQIVNDFQKGDIAEGYSVSREKKESFPLTVTSAQKNPTAFYLCASASASRGNQPQHFGDGTRLSIL.

The chain couples TRBV5-8 to TRBJ2-5, with TRBD1 identical over 8 bases. CDR1 is SGHTS and CDR2 is YDEGEE in the germline V gene. This CDR3 is 16 amino acids long. Germline trimming cut 0 bases from V and 5 bases from J; bases unmatched to any gene: 9. The CDR3 nucleotides read TGTGCCAGCAGCTTGGCCGAGACAGGGGCCGGGGAGACCCAGTACTTC. Translation gives CASSLAETGAGETQYF.

V is TRBV19 and J is TRBJ2-1; maybe TRBD2 (5 bases). Germline lookup yields CDR1 LNHDA and CDR2 SQIVND (reference sequence). Trimming took 2 bases from V and 4 from J, leaving 18 bases between them. The CDR3 totals 17 residues. In DNA form, the CDR3 reads TGTGCCAGTAGTATATCCCTTTTTATGGAGCGGTACAATGAGCAGTTCTTC. The encoded protein is CASSISLFMERYNEQFF. The full variable domain, its missing parts supplied by reference TRBV19 and TRBJ2-1, is DGGITQSPKYLFRKEGQNVTLSCEQNLNHDAMYWYRQDPGQGLRLIYYSQIVNDFQKGDIAEGYSVSREKKESFPLTVTSAQKNPTAFYLCASSISLFMERYNEQFFGPGTRLTVL.

The chain couples TRBV18 to TRBJ1-3; a weak D match, TRBD1 (6 bases). Trimming removed 2 bases at V and 4 bases at J, with 15 bases between. There are 16 residues in the CDR3. The germline CDR1 and CDR2 sequences are KGHSH and LQKENI. The CDR3 region is CASSPGQFLRGNTIYF. The CDR3 nucleotides read TGTGCCAGCTCACCAGGACAGTTCTTGAGGGGAAACACCATATATTTT.

The gene calls are TRBV3-1 (or the pseudogene TRBV3-2) and TRBJ1-4; D not resolved. This CDR3 has 15 amino acids. Trimming left V 4 bases short and J 6 bases short, with 15 bases between. Germline V gene sequence: CDR1 LGHDT, CDR2 YNNKEL (reference sequence). The CDR3 sequence is CASSPSTRADEKLFF. CDR3 nucleotides: TGTGCCAGCAGCCCATCGACACGAGCGGATGAAAAACTGTTTTTT.

This clone occurred a few times. This chain uses TRBV4-1 with TRBJ1-2; D remains unclear. Trimming removed 0 bases from V and 4 bases from J, with 12 bases in between. This CDR3 has 15 residues. Germline V gene data show CDR1 as MGHRA and CDR2 as YSYEKL. This CDR3 is CASSQDLNQIYGYTF. In nucleotides, the CDR3 is TGCGCCAGCAGCCAAGACTTAAACCAGATCTATGGCTACACCTTC.

This clone appeared many times. The chain has TRBV27 and TRBJ1-6; D gene uncertain. Germline loops: CDR1 MNHEY, CDR2 SMNVEV (reference sequence). V lost 2 bases to trimming and J lost 7 bases, with 9 bases between them. The CDR3 loop spans 14 amino acids. The chain's CDR3 is CASSLSQENSPLHF. CDR3 DNA sequence: TGTGCCAGCAGTTTAAGTCAGGAAAATTCACCCCTCCACTTT.

The V gene is TRBV6-1, the J gene TRBJ1-1; D gene uncertain. The CDR3 has 14 amino acids. Germline CDR1 is MNHNS and CDR2 is SASEGT. Trimming cost V 1 base and J 0 bases, with 6 bases left between them. CDR3 sequence: CASSEGGMNTEAFF. DNA for the CDR3: TGTGCCAGCAGTGAAGGAGGGATGAACACTGAAGCTTTCTTT.

The chain links TRBV19 to TRBJ1-4; 7 nucleotides agree with TRBD1. Germline V gene sequence: CDR1 LNHDA, CDR2 SQIVND (reference sequence). After removal of 1 base from V and 8 bases from J, the junction contained 10 bases not matched to a gene. CDR3 size: 16 residues. CDR3 region: CASSIALDRRPEKLFF. DNA of the CDR3: TGTGCCAGTAGTATAGCTTTGGACAGGCGCCCGGAAAAACTGTTTTTT.

The chain carries TRBV7-9 and TRBJ2-2; D might be TRBD2 (6 bases). The CDR3 contains 14 residues. The germline V gene encodes CDR1 SEHNR and CDR2 FQNEAQ (reference sequence). The V and J ends lost 8 bases and 7 bases respectively, with 17 bases between them. The CDR3 DNA reads TGTGCCAGCGAGGGGTCCGGGAGCGACGGGGAGCTGTTTTTT. As protein: CASEGSGSDGELFF.

This chain connects TRBV6-5 to TRBJ2-7; D is perhaps TRBD1 (6 bases). CDR3 length equals 14 residues. Trimming left V 6 bases short and J 4 bases short, with 16 bases between. Germline V gives CDR1 MNHEY, CDR2 SVGAGI. The DNA for the CDR3 is TGTGCCAGCAGCTTTGGGGACACGTTTTACGAGCAGTACTTC. Residues: CASSFGDTFYEQYF.

This clone was seen only a few times. This rearrangement joins TRBV18 to TRBJ2-7; possible D gene TRBD1, 6 bases. The length of the CDR3 is 13 residues. Germline CDR1 reads KGHSH; CDR2 reads LQKENI. The germline V and J ends were trimmed by 5 bases and 6 bases, with 14 bases remaining between them. For the CDR3, the DNA is TGTGCCAGCTCAGAATCCGCCAGGGGCGAGCAGTACTTC. The encoded protein is CASSESARGEQYF.

This CDR3 is CASSYSIVGVSGEQYF. CDR3 DNA sequence: TGTGCCAGCAGTTACTCGATTGTTGGCGTATCGGGCGAGCAGTACTTC. V gene TRBV6-5 combines with J gene TRBJ2-7; the D is unclear. CDR3 size: 16 residues. Germline V gives CDR1 MNHEY, CDR2 SVGAGI. V dropped 0 bases and J dropped 6 bases, with 18 bases sitting between them.